This TCR beta chain was identified during a study of T cell responses to AZD1222 COVID-19 vaccine (dated by TCRdb to about 2021). The study in broad terms: TCR sequencing was performed for approximately 240 trial participants, of whom roughly 200 were given two doses of AZD1222 and some 26 were given two doses of MenACWY control vaccine. Trial participants were enrolled into age subgroups of 18-55, 56-69 and 70-plus years, which contained 148, 28 and 57 TCR-sequenced participants, respectively.

Sample time point, as interpreted from the label and publication: about 28 days (+/-7) after the second vaccine dose. Because spike-specific TCR depth and breadth did not differ between the two schedules, AZD1222 recipients who got a second dose at roughly 4 weeks were pooled with those who got a second dose at roughly 12 weeks. Vaccinee samples came from UK trials COV001 and COV002, including a single-blind randomized controlled phase 2/3 trial of AZD1222 (ChAdOx1 nCoV-19) in healthy adults. For TCRbeta chain sequencing, PBMC samples from trial participants were taken at day 0 and at day 28 after the second dose. What the research found in general, with its limitations: Most participants were white British and females outnumbered males, and the authors suggested that clonal diversity may have been underestimated. Because no samples from the day 14 peak response were available, repertoires could be characterized only after the peak T cell response. Reportedly, close to half of the unique spike-specific TCRs recognized epitopes lying outside the regions that are mutated in the B.1.351 and B.1.1.7 variants. A significant rise in spike-specific TCR breadth and depth was observed after two AZD1222 doses relative to day 0 and relative to MenACWY recipients. The whole spike protein was spanned by vaccine-associated CD4 TCRs, and dominant responses were seen in regions 160-218 and 743-854. In the small 56-69-year group, the increase in depth fell short of significance, most likely because of low power. Conclusions about previously exposed vaccinees are limited, since just five to seven AZD1222 recipients were seropositive for SARS-CoV-2 at baseline.

The CDR3 regions of human TCRbeta chains were subjected to immunosequencing. As for the authors' bioinformatics: Repertoire TCRs were matched against a reference library of SARS-CoV-2-specific TCRs generated with the MIRA antigen-specificity platform. Breadth was defined as the fraction of unique TCRs that were SARS-CoV-2-associated, and depth was defined as the fraction of total T cells that were SARS-CoV-2-associated. Using the MIRA data, every spike-specific TCR was mapped to the spike region that the TCR reacted to and assigned to either a CD4 or a CD8 class. Log10-transformed breadth and depth values were compared by one-way ANOVA with Sidak's multiple comparisons tests. TCRdb took this table from immuneACCESS and kept in-frame rearrangements with V and J called. Such tables lack part of the clones; where checked against another copy, unresolved V genes explain under half of the gap, and the rest is unexplained. V and J calls and clone size follow that table, whereas D and trimming were derived from the DNA. This sample lists 150,000 or so clones; roughly 87% were detected once. The ten largest clones capture approximately 5.9% of the sample.

Counted from cysteine to phenylalanine, this CDR3 has 17 amino acids. The only DNA kept is the CDR3, 51 bases in frame from the first base. V is cut back by 5 bases and J by 6 bases, with 14 bases in the junction unmatched. Per the germline V gene, SGHVS is the CDR1 and FQNEAQ is the CDR2. Concerning this clone itself: The target of this receptor is not known. Base-call qualities are not available, and no considerably larger clone is one nucleotide away.

The chain is encoded by TRBV7-8 joined to TRBJ2-4, with 9 bases aligning to TRBD1. The clonotype originates from an adult who received the AZD1222 COVID-19 vaccine. Sequencing was performed on peripheral blood, taken 28 days after the second AZD1222 dose. The bases are TGTGCCAGCAGCGCCTACAGGGGGCCTACCCTGGGAAACATTCAGTACTTC. Translation gives CASSAYRGPTLGNIQYF. This CDR3, with the reference TRBV7-8 and TRBJ2-4 proteins standing in past its ends, gives the full variable domain GAGVSQSPRYKVAKRGQDVALRCDPISGHVSLFWYQQALGQGPEFLTYFQNEAQLDKSGLPSDRFFAERPEGSVSTLKIQRTQQEDSAVYLCASSAYRGPTLGNIQYFGAGTRLSVL.